The 4 T cell receptor beta chains below all came from one sample that was sequenced in a study of blood T cells in healthy people across ages. PCR was performed a second time for about 7 to 11 cycles using a sample-barcoded 5' primer and a J-beta primer mix. Each CDR3 protein is one row after TCRdb ran MiXCR on the 5' RACE reads. The data contain approximately 1.5 million distinct CDR3 sequences, 34% of them singletons. Sequences were obtained from blood. These receptors originate from a woman in her 30s in good health.

The chain employs TRBV7-9 and TRBJ2-1; 8 bases match TRBD2. The CDR3 extends over 12 amino acids. V trimming: 4 bases; J trimming: 10 bases; junction bases outside the gene matches: 3. From germline, CDR1 is SEHNR and CDR2 FQNEAQ (reference sequence). The CDR3 nucleotides read TGTGCCAGCAGCTCAAGACTAGCGGAGCAGTTCTTC. Its protein product is CASSSRLAEQFF.

The V and J genes are TRBV7-2 and TRBJ2-3; the D is unclear. Germline-derived CDR1 and CDR2 are SGHTA and FQGNSA. The CDR3 runs 17 residues. V was trimmed by 1 base and J by 4 bases, leaving 18 bases between them. The CDR3 nucleotides read TGTGCCAGCAGCTTAGGACTGGGGTTTTGGAGTCCAGATACGCAGTATTTT. Its translation is CASSLGLGFWSPDTQYF.

The chain has TRBV15 and TRBJ2-5, with D uncertain. This CDR3 is built from 15 residues. Trimming took off 1 base at V and 4 bases at J, with 13 bases between the two ends. Germline assignment: CDR1 LNHNV and CDR2 YYDKDF (reference sequence). CDR3 in amino acids: CATSRGLGISETQYF. The CDR3 DNA reads as TGTGCCACCAGCAGAGGGCTTGGCATCTCAGAGACCCAGTACTTC.

CDR3 DNA sequence: TGTGCCAGCAGCCCCCAAGGTGTGCACACTGAAGCTTTCTTT. Protein product: CASSPQGVHTEAFF. This chain uses TRBV12-3 or TRBV12-4 with TRBJ1-1; no reliable D call. V was shortened by 6 bases and J by 3 bases, with 14 bases between the two germline ends. The CDR3 has 14 amino acids.